This T cell receptor (beta chain) was sequenced during a study of cytomegalovirus exposure and HLA in healthy donors. Overall study: Early released data comprised tens of millions of unique TCRs from HLA-typed donors. Study-wide results and caveats: Later work found that TCR association rates differed between HLA loci; DRB1 had the most and HLA-C the fewest. V- and J-gene trimming of TCR beta was linked (in a later analysis) to a missense DCLRE1C variant.

Healthy bone marrow donors supplied every sample. A word on this clone: The antigen is undetermined.

The V gene lost 4 bases and the J gene lost 7 bases, with 17 bases spanning the gap. Per germline, CDR1 SGHDN and CDR2 FVKESK. The length of the CDR3 is 15 residues. PCR employed 60 Vbeta and 13 Jbeta primers. The repertoire was sequenced with immunoSEQ multiplex PCR; TCRdb's copy has only in-frame clones and lacks some. The sample shows roughly 140,000 clones, just under 85% of them seen only once. This chain joins TRBV14 and TRBJ2-1; D unresolved. Sequencing was done on a sample of PBMCs. The sequence derives from a woman aged 60 to 75 in good health and CMV-seropositive. In nucleotides, the CDR3 is TGTGCCAGCAGCCCCGGATTACCACAGAGAAATGAGCAGTTCTTC. It codes for CASSPGLPQRNEQFF. Together with reference TRBV14 and TRBJ2-1, the CDR3 gives the full variable domain: EAGVTQFPSHSVIEKGQTVTLRCDPISGHDNLYWYRRVMGKEIKFLLHFVKESKQDESGMPNNRFLAERTGGTYSTLKVQPAELEDSGVYFCASSPGLPQRNEQFFGPGTRLTVL.